Following are 25 T cell receptor beta chains from one sample sequenced in a study of post-analysis software for immune sequencing data. Unique molecular identifiers were present in the TCR beta cDNA libraries. TCRdb reprocessed the PCR reads with MiXCR, giving one entry per CDR3 protein. This sample has some 240,000 distinct CDR3 sequences, with roughly a third found just once. What these receptors recognize is not known. General study findings and limits: A handful of TRBV segments were more frequent in patients than controls; TRBV5-6, TRBV5-1 and TRBV20-1 belonged to this group.

The sample consisted of blood. These receptors all stem from a girl aged 5-17 years with multiple sclerosis.

This CDR3 is CASSVRDSNTGELFF. Written as DNA, the CDR3 is TGCGCCAGCAGCGTCCGGGACTCCAACACCGGGGAGCTGTTTTTT. V and J are TRBV5-1 and TRBJ2-2, with a tentative D call TRBD2 (6 bases). The CDR3 length is 15 residues. Germline V gene data show CDR1 as SGHRS and CDR2 as YFSETQ. V was pared by 4 bases and J by 2 bases, with 12 bases between. Full variable domain (remainder filled in from reference TRBV5-1 and TRBJ2-2): KAGVTQTPRYLIKTRGQQVTLSCSPISGHRSVSWYQQTPGQGLQFLFEYFSETQRNKGNFPGRFSGRQFSNSRSEMNVSTLELGDSALYLCASSVRDSNTGELFFGEGSRLTVL.

In the case of this clonotype: A much larger clone lies a single base off, so this may be a read error. The chain carries TRBV4-1 and TRBJ2-1; D unresolved. The germline CDR1 and CDR2 sequences are MGHRA and YSYEKL. This CDR3 has 16 residues. Trimming cost V 0 bases and J 13 bases, with 22 bases left between them. CDR3 DNA: TGCGCCAGCAGCCAAGATGGAACCGACGCGCGAGAGACCCAGTTCTTC. This gives the protein CASSQDGTDARETQFF.

J is TRBJ1-1 and V is TRBV3-1; D is unclear. Germline assignment: CDR1 LGHDT and CDR2 YNNKEL (reference sequence). V was cut by 4 bases and J by 3 bases, with 12 bases left in between. CDR3 length: 14 amino acids. The CDR3 coding sequence is TGTGCCAGCAGCCCCCGGCACGTGGACACTGAAGCTTTCTTT. Protein product: CASSPRHVDTEAFF.

About this clonotype: A much more abundant neighbour one base away suggests this may be a read error. The chain uses TRBV5-6 and TRBJ1-2; 8 bases align to TRBD1. This CDR3 region has 14 residues. Germline V CDR1 and CDR2: SGHDT, YYEEEE. Here the CDR3 reads CANSFPGQGFRYTF. CDR3 sequence (DNA): TGTGCCAACAGCTTCCCCGGACAGGGCTTCCGCTACACCTTC.

Only a few counts were recorded for this clonotype. The V call is TRBV11-2, the J call TRBJ1-5, with 7 bases fitting TRBD1. Unmatched junction bases numbered 12, after V lost 6 bases and J lost 7 bases. Germline V gene lookup returns CDR1 SGHAT and CDR2 FQNNGV. The CDR3 runs 15 residues. CDR3 region: CASRPLTGKGQPQHF. CDR3 sequence (DNA): TGTGCCAGCAGACCCCTGACAGGGAAGGGCCAGCCCCAGCATTTT.

This clonotype was picked up many times. V is TRBV7-9 and J is TRBJ2-1; TRBD2 aligns across 7 bases. J gave up 0 bases and V 4 bases, and 9 bases lay outside the gene matches. From germline, CDR1 is SEHNR and CDR2 FQNEAQ (reference sequence). The CDR3 has 17 amino acids. In DNA, the CDR3 is TGTGCCAGCAGCTCCATGACTAGCCCTAGCTCCTACAATGAGCAGTTCTTC. This sequence encodes CASSSMTSPSSYNEQFF.

About this clonotype: A much larger clone differs by one base, so this may be a read error. This sequence joins TRBV7-9 and TRBJ2-4; the D gene is possibly TRBD2 (5 bases). Germline CDR1 reads SEHNR; CDR2 reads FQNEAQ (reference sequence). The V and J ends lost 3 bases and 2 bases respectively, with 14 bases between them. The CDR3 covers 16 residues. Written as DNA, the CDR3 is TGTGCCAGCAGCTTCCCGGAGCGGTTAACCAAAAACATTCAGTACTTC. This gives the protein CASSFPERLTKNIQYF.

The chain employs TRBV24-1 and TRBJ2-3; D uncertain. The CDR3 loop spans 14 amino acids. In germline, CDR1 is KGHDR, CDR2 SFDVKD. The V and J ends lost 3 bases and 3 bases respectively, with 9 bases between them. The CDR3 nucleotides read TGTGCCACCAGTGATGTAGGGCTTACAGATACGCAGTATTTT. It specifies CATSDVGLTDTQYF.

This clonotype was observed many times. DNA for the CDR3: TGCAGTGCTAGAGAATTCTCGCTAGAACGAACCTCCTACAATGAGCAGTTCTTC. It is translated as CSAREFSLERTSYNEQFF. The V gene is TRBV20-1, the J gene TRBJ2-1, with no clear D. This CDR3 is built from 18 residues. V lost 0 bases and J lost 0, with 18 bases in between. The germline gives CDR1 DFQATT, CDR2 SNEGSKA (reference sequence).

This clonotype has just one count. A read error may produce the germline difference seen at one junction end. V and J are TRBV7-7 and TRBJ2-2, with a tentative D call TRBD1 (5 bases). The germline V gene has CDR1 SSHAT and CDR2 FNYEAQ (reference sequence). The length of the CDR3 is 17 residues. The CDR3 nucleotides are TGTGCCAGCAGCTTACGTACGGCAGGGCCGAACACCGCGGAGCTGTTTTTT. Its translation is CASSLRTAGPNTAELFF.

This clonotype was picked up many times. This chain connects TRBV3-1 to TRBJ2-1; D unclear. The CDR3 sequence is 12 residues long. Germline V CDR1 and CDR2: LGHDT, YNNKEL (reference sequence). The V and J ends lost 0 bases and 15 bases respectively, with 12 bases between them. This CDR3 is CASSQEGSRSFF. For the CDR3, the DNA is TGTGCCAGCAGCCAAGAGGGTAGTAGATCGTTCTTC.

The chain combines TRBV5-1 with TRBJ2-5; possibly TRBD1 or TRBD2 for D (7 bases each). The CDR3 is 15 amino acids. The V gene's germline CDR1 is SGHRS and CDR2 YFSETQ. The ends were cut back, 0 bases at V and 11 bases at J, with 20 bases in the middle. CDR3: CASSLALQGGVEQYF. The CDR3 DNA reads as TGCGCCAGCAGCTTGGCCCTCCAGGGGGGGGTAGAGCAGTACTTC.

This clonotype occurred many times. V is TRBV5-6 and J is TRBJ2-1, with D hard to call. Germline CDR1 is SGHDT and CDR2 is YYEEEE. This CDR3 has 15 amino acids. Between the trimmed V and J ends, which lost 5 bases and 0 bases, there was a span of 12 bases. In DNA, the CDR3 is TGTGCCAGCAGTAAAGGCGATAGCTCCTACAATGAGCAGTTCTTC. Protein: CASSKGDSSYNEQFF. Full variable domain (remainder filled in from reference TRBV5-6 and TRBJ2-1): DAGVTQSPTHLIKTRGQQVTLRCSPKSGHDTVSWYQQALGQGPQFIFQYYEEEERQRGNFPDRFSGHQFPNYSSELNVNALLLGDSALYLCASSKGDSSYNEQFFGPGTRLTVL.

There are many counts of this clonotype. The chain employs TRBV15 and TRBJ2-1; TRBD1 matches at 7 bases. Germline V gene lookup returns CDR1 LNHNV and CDR2 YYDKDF (reference sequence). The CDR3 has 15 residues. Losses at the gene ends were 4 bases for V and 0 bases for J; bases not matched to a gene: 3. The CDR3 loop reads CATSTDRSSYNEQFF. In DNA, the CDR3 is TGTGCCACCAGCACGGACAGGAGCTCCTACAATGAGCAGTTCTTC.

In the case of this clonotype: The junction shows a germline mismatch at one end, possibly a read error. The CDR3 here is CVSSPPGETQYF. CDR3 coding DNA: TGTGTCAGCAGCCCGCCGGGGGAGACCCAGTACTTC. The V call is TRBV3-1, the J call TRBJ2-5; TRBD2 is a possible D gene (5 bases). Germline CDR1 LGHDT, CDR2 YNNKEL (reference sequence). There are 12 residues in the CDR3.

This clonotype was counted at least ten times. The chain carries TRBV20-1 and TRBJ2-3, with 8 bases identical to TRBD2. The CDR3 loop spans 16 amino acids. J gave up 3 bases and V 3 bases, and 11 bases lay outside the gene matches. Germline values: CDR1 DFQATT, CDR2 SNEGSKA (reference sequence). CDR3 loop: CSASRPGGPMTDTQYF. CDR3 in DNA: TGCAGTGCTAGTAGGCCGGGAGGGCCAATGACAGATACGCAGTATTTT.

The chain carries TRBV5-1 and TRBJ1-1; D not certain. The V gene's germline CDR1 is SGHRS and CDR2 YFSETQ. V gave up 2 bases and J gave up 1 base, with 9 bases separating them. The CDR3 has 14 amino acids. CDR3 in amino acids: CASSFARTNTEAFF. In DNA form, the CDR3 reads TGCGCCAGCAGCTTCGCCAGAACGAACACTGAAGCTTTCTTT.

This clonotype appeared many times. The J gene is TRBJ2-6, the V gene TRBV4-1; 9 nucleotides agree with TRBD1. CDR1 is MGHRA and CDR2 is YSYEKL in the germline V gene. This CDR3 spans 18 amino acids. V lost 4 bases to trimming and J lost 3 bases; unmatched junction nucleotides: 10. CDR3 nucleotide sequence: TGCGCCAGCAGCCTTTTCAGGACAGGGGTTGATGGGGCCAACGTCCTGACTTTC. This sequence encodes CASSLFRTGVDGANVLTF.

This clonotype was counted only a few times. Given a much more abundant clone one base away, this may be a read error. V and J are TRBV7-6 and TRBJ2-7; 7 bases match TRBD2. Germline V gene sequence: CDR1 SGHVS, CDR2 FNYEAQ. With V trimmed by 5 bases and J by 7 bases, 11 bases remained unmatched. The CDR3 contains 14 residues. The CDR3 DNA follows: TGTGCCAGCAGCCCTGAGACTAGCACCAATGAGCAGTACTTC. Translation gives CASSPETSTNEQYF.

The chain recombines TRBV5-1 with TRBJ1-2; 9 bases are shared with TRBD1. CDR3 length equals 15 residues. Trimming removed 4 bases from V and 8 bases from J; junction bases left unmatched: 12. Per germline, CDR1 SGHRS and CDR2 YFSETQ. CDR3 DNA sequence: TGCGCCAGCAGCCCTATGACAGGGGGATCGTGGGGCTACACCTTC. It specifies CASSPMTGGSWGYTF.

This chain joins TRBV2 and TRBJ2-7; D is possibly TRBD1 (5 bases). Trimming pared 3 bases from V and 1 base from J, leaving 13 bases between. This CDR3 region has 15 residues. CDR1 is SNHLY and CDR2 is FYNNEI in the germline V gene. The CDR3 DNA reads TGTGCCAGCAGTGAGCAGCTTAGGGGTTCCTACGAGCAGTACGTC. Its protein is CASSEQLRGSYEQYV.

The sample holds many counts of this clonotype. The rearrangement joins TRBV6-5 to TRBJ2-5, with 7 nucleotides matching TRBD2. Per germline, CDR1 MNHEY and CDR2 SVGAGI. The CDR3 runs to 13 residues. J gave up 5 bases and V 7 bases, and 7 bases lay outside the gene matches. CDR3 in amino acids: CASKGTTRETQYF. For the CDR3, the DNA is TGTGCCAGCAAGGGGACTACCCGCGAGACCCAGTACTTC.

This chain joins TRBV20-1 and TRBJ2-3; unclear D gene. CDR3 length equals 14 residues. Germline loops: CDR1 DFQATT, CDR2 SNEGSKA (reference sequence). V was clipped by 3 bases and J by 0 bases, with 10 bases between them. CDR3 DNA: TGCAGTGCTAGGACCTGGGGTAGCACAGATACGCAGTATTTT. It specifies CSARTWGSTDTQYF.

Remarks on this clonotype: The junction differs from germline at one of its ends, possibly a read error. V usage is TRBV6-1 and J usage is TRBJ2-5, with TRBD2 matching 11 bases. The CDR3 loop spans 14 amino acids. Germline-derived CDR1 and CDR2 are MNHNS and SASEGT. CDR3 sequence reads: CASTPSGRQEAQYF. For the CDR3, the DNA is TGTGCCAGCACCCCTAGCGGGAGGCAAGAGGCCCAGTACTTC.

About this clonotype: A much more abundant neighbour one base away suggests this may be a read error. The DNA of the CDR3 is TGCAGTGCTGTTATGGACGGCCGAATCGATGGCTGCACCTTC. Translated, it gives CSAVMDGRIDGCTF. The J gene is TRBJ1-2, the V gene TRBV20-1; no clear D gene. The CDR3 runs to 14 residues. The germline V gene has CDR1 DFQATT and CDR2 SNEGSKA (reference sequence).